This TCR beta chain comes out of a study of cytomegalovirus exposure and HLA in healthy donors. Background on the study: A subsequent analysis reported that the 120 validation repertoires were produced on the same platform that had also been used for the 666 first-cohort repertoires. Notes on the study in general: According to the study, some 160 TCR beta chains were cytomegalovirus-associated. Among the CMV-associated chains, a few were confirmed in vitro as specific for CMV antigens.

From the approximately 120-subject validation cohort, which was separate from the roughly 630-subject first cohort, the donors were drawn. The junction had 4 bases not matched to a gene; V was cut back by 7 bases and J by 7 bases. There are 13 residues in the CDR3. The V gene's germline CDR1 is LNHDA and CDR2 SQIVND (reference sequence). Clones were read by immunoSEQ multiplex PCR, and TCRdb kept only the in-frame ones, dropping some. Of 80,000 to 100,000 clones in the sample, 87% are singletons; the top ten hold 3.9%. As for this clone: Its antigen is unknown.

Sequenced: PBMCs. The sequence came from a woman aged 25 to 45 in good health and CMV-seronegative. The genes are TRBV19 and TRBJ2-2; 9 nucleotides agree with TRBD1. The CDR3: CASTDRGVGELFF. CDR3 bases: TGTGCCAGTACCGACAGGGGGGTCGGGGAGCTGTTTTTT.